This T cell receptor (beta chain) was obtained from a study of blood T cell repertoires in COVID-19. Data came from immunoSEQ multiplex PCR; TCRdb stores just in-frame clones and leaves some out. The sample includes approximately 190,000 clones, 82% of them seen just once. Germline CDR1 and CDR2: LGHNA and YSLEER. The CDR3 is made up of 14 amino acids. The V and J ends lost 1 base and 2 bases respectively, with 7 bases between them. Specimen: peripheral blood. The chain combines TRBV4-3 with TRBJ2-3; D not resolved. This clonotype was sampled from a woman aged 60-70 years with COVID-19, enrolled during active disease. The CDR3 protein is CASSQVADTDTQYF. The CDR3 DNA is TGCGCCAGCAGCCAAGTGGCGGACACAGATACGCAGTATTTT.